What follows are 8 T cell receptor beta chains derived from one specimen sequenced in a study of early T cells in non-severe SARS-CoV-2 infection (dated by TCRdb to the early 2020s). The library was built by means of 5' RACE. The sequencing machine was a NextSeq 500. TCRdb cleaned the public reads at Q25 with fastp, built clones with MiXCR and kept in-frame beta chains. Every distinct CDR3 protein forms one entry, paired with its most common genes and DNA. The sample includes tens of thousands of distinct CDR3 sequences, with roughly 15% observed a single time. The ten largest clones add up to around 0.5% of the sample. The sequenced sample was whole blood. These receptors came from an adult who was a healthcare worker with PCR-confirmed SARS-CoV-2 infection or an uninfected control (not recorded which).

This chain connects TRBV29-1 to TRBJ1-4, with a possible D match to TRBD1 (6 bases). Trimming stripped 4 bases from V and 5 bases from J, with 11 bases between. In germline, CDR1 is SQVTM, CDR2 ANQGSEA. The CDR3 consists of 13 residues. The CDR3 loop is CSVGGDTNEKLFF. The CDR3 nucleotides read TGCAGCGTTGGCGGGGACACCAATGAAAAACTGTTTTTT.

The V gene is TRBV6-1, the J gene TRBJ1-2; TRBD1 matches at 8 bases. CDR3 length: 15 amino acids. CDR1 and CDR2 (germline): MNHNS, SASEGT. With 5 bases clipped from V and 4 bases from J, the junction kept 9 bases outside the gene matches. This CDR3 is CASSPSGGETYGYTF. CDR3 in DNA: TGTGCCAGCAGTCCTTCAGGGGGCGAGACCTATGGCTACACCTTC.

The CDR3: CASSSTTGGFSYTF. CDR3 coding DNA: TGTGCCAGCAGCTCCACCACGGGAGGCTTTAGCTACACCTTC. The V call is TRBV11-2, the J call TRBJ1-2, with D unclear. The CDR3 is 14 residues long. The V end lost 4 bases, the J end lost 9 bases, and 18 bases lay between the germline ends. Germline V lookup: CDR1 SGHAT, CDR2 FQNNGV.

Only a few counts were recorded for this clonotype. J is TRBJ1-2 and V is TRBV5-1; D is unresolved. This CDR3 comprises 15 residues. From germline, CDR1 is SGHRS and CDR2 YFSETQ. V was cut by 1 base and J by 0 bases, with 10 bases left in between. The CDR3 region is CASSLSPSANYGYTF. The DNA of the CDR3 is TGCGCCAGCAGCTTGTCCCCCTCCGCTAACTATGGCTACACCTTC.

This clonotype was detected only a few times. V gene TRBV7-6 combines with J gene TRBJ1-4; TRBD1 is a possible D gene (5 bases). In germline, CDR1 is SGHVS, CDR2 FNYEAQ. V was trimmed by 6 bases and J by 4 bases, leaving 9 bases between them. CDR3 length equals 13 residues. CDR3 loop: CASRSGLNEKLFF. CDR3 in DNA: TGTGCCAGCAGATCGGGGCTTAATGAAAAACTGTTTTTT.

The CDR3 sequence: CASSLLNLRFYEQYV. CDR3 coding DNA: TGTGCCAGCAGCCTACTGAACCTTCGTTTTTACGAGCAGTACGTC. V is TRBV5-5 and J is TRBJ2-7; unclear D gene. This CDR3 contains 15 residues. CDR1 is SGHKS and CDR2 is YYEKEE in the germline V gene (reference sequence). The germline V and J ends were trimmed by 4 bases and 4 bases, with 18 bases remaining between them.

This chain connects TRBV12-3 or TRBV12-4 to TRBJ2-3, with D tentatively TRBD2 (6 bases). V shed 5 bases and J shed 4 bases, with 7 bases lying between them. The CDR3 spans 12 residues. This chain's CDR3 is CASSGGSDTQYF. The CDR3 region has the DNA TGTGCCAGCAGTGGGGGGTCAGATACGCAGTATTTT.

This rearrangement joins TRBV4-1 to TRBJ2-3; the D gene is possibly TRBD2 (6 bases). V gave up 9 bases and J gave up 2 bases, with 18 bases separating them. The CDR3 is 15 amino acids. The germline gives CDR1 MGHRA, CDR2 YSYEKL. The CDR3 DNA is TGCGCCAGATACTTTGGCGGGAAGCACACAGATACGCAGTATTTT. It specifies CARYFGGKHTDTQYF.